These 5 T cell receptor beta chains were sequenced from one sample in a study of cytomegalovirus exposure and HLA in healthy donors (dated by TCRdb to about 2017). The library relied on the immunoSEQ multiplex PCR assay. For the multiplex PCR, a mixture combining 60 forward primers for TCR Vbeta segments and 13 reverse primers for TCR Jbeta segments was used. TCRdb's version of the immuneACCESS table is confined to in-frame rearrangements and falls short of the full clone set. An unresolved V gene accounts for under half of the shortfall where checked; the remainder is of unknown origin. This sample's table has entries for about 120,000 clones. Approximately 3.9% of the sample lies in the top ten. The sample consisted of PBMCs. The source of these receptors is a man aged 18-30 years in good health and CMV-seronegative.

The V call is TRBV2, the J call TRBJ1-1; 7 bases fit TRBD1. Trimming at V came to 7 bases and at J to 5 bases, leaving 13 bases not matched to a gene. CDR3 length equals 15 residues. Looked up from germline, CDR1 is SNHLY and CDR2 is FYNNEI. This CDR3 reads CASTNGDRARTEAFF. CDR3 nucleotide sequence: TGTGCCAGCACCAACGGCGACAGGGCGCGGACTGAAGCTTTCTTT. Variable domain in full (rest from reference TRBV2 and TRBJ1-1): EPEVTQTPSHQVTQMGQEVILRCVPISNHLYFYWYRQILGQKVEFLVSFYNNEISEKSEIFDDQFSVERPDGSNFTLKIRSTKLEDSAMYFCASTNGDRARTEAFFGQGTRLTVV.

The chain uses TRBV5-6 and TRBJ2-7; 7 bases match TRBD1. From germline, CDR1 is SGHDT and CDR2 YYEEEE. The CDR3 contains 16 residues. V gave up 0 bases and J gave up 6 bases; unmatched junction bases: 12. This CDR3 is CASSLVIEKGATEQYF. CDR3 coding DNA: TGTGCCAGCAGCTTGGTTATCGAAAAGGGGGCAACCGAGCAGTACTTC.

The chain uses TRBV27 and TRBJ2-5, with D hard to call. The CDR3 totals 15 residues. The V gene's germline CDR1 is MNHEY and CDR2 SMNVEV (reference sequence). Trimming removed 3 bases at V and 2 bases at J, with 13 bases between. The CDR3, as DNA: TGTGCCAGCAGTTTCCCTCGCTGGCTTCAAGAGACCCAGTACTTC. Its protein product is CASSFPRWLQETQYF.

This chain joins TRBV27 and TRBJ1-5, with D possibly TRBD1 on 5 matching bases. The CDR3 has 14 residues. The V end was cut by 8 bases, the J end by 2 bases, with 13 bases between. The germline V gene has CDR1 MNHEY and CDR2 SMNVEV (reference sequence). This CDR3 reads CASRTSGGNQPQHF. The CDR3 DNA reads TGTGCCAGCCGGACGTCGGGGGGCAATCAGCCCCAGCATTTT.

The V call is TRBV30, the J call TRBJ1-1; no firm D call. CDR1 and CDR2 (germline): GTSNPN, SVGIG (reference sequence). The CDR3 consists of 14 residues. The V gene lost 5 bases and the J gene lost 1 base, with 14 bases spanning the gap. The CDR3 region is CAWDGDTGNTEAFF. CDR3 nucleotide sequence: TGTGCCTGGGACGGGGATACGGGGAACACTGAAGCTTTCTTT.